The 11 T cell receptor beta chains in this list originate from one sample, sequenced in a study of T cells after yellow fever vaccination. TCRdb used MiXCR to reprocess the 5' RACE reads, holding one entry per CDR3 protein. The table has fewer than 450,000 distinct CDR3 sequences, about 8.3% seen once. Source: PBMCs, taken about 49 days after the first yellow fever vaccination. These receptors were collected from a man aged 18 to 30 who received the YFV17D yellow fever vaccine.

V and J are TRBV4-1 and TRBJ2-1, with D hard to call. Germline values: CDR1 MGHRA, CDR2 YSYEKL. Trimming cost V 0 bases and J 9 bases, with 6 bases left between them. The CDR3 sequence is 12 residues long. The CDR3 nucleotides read TGCGCCAGCAGCCAAGAAGGGATTGAGCAGTTCTTC. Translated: CASSQEGIEQFF.

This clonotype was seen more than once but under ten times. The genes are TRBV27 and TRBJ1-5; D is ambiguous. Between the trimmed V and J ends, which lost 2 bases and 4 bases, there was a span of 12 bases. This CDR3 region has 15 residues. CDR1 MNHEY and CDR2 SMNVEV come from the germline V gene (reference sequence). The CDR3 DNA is TGTGCCAGCAGTTTAAGCGGGCGGAGGAATCAGCCCCAGCATTTT. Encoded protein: CASSLSGRRNQPQHF.

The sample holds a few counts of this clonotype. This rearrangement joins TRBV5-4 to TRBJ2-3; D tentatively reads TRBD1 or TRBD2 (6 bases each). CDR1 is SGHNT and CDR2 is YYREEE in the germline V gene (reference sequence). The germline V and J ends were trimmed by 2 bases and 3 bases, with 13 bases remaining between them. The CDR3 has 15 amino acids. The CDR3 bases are TGTGCCAGCAGCTTTGGGGGGCCATGGACAGATACGCAGTATTTT. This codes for CASSFGGPWTDTQYF.

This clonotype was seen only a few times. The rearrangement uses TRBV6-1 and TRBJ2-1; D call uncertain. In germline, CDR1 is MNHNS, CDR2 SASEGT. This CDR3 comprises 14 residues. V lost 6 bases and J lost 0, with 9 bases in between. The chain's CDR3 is CASRRLSSYNEQFF. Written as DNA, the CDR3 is TGTGCCAGCAGAAGGCTGAGCTCCTACAATGAGCAGTTCTTC.

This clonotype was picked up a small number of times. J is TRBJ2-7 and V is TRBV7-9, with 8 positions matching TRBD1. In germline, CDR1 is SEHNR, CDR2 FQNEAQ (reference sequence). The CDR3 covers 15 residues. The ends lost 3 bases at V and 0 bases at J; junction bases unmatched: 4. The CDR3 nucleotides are TGTGCCAGCAGCTTTTTAACAGGGGGCTCCTACGAGCAGTACGTC. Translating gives CASSFLTGGSYEQYV.

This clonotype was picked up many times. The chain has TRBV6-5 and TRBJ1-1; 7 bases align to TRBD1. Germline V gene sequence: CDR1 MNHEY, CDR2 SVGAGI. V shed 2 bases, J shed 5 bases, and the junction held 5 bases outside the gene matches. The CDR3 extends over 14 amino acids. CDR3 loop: CASSYAGGWTEAFF. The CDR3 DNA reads TGTGCCAGCAGTTACGCAGGGGGGTGGACTGAAGCTTTCTTT.

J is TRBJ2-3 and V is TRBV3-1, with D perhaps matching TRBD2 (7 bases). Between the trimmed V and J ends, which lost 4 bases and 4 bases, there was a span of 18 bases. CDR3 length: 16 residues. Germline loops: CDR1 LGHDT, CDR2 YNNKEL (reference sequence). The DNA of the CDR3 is TGTGCCAGCAGCCCGTTTAGAGGGGGGGCCCCAGATACGCAGTATTTT. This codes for CASSPFRGGAPDTQYF.

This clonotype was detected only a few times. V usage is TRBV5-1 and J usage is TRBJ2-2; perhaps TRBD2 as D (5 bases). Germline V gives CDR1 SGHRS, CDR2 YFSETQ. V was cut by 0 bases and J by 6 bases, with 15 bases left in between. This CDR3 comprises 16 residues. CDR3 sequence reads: CASSLEWLALAGELFF. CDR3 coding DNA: TGCGCCAGCAGCTTGGAGTGGCTAGCCCTTGCCGGGGAGCTGTTTTTT.

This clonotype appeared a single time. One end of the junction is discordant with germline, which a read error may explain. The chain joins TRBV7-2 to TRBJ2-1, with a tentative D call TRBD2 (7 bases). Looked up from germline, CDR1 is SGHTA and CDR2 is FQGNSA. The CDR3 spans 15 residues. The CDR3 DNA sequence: TGTGCCAGCAGCCGTCGGGGGGCCTCCTACAGTGAGCAGTTCTTC. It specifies CASSRRGASYSEQFF.

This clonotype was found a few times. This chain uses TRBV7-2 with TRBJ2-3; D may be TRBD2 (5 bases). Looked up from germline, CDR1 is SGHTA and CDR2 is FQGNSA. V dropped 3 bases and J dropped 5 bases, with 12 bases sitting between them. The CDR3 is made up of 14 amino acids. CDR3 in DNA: TGTGCCAGCAGCTTGGGCGGGCTCAAAGATACGCAGTATTTT. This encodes CASSLGGLKDTQYF.

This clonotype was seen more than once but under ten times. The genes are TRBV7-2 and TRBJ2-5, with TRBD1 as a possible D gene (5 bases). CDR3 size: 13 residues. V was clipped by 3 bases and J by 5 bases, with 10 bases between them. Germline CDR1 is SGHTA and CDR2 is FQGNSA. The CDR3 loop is CASSFQGAETQYF. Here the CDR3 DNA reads TGTGCCAGCAGCTTCCAGGGCGCGGAGACCCAGTACTTC.